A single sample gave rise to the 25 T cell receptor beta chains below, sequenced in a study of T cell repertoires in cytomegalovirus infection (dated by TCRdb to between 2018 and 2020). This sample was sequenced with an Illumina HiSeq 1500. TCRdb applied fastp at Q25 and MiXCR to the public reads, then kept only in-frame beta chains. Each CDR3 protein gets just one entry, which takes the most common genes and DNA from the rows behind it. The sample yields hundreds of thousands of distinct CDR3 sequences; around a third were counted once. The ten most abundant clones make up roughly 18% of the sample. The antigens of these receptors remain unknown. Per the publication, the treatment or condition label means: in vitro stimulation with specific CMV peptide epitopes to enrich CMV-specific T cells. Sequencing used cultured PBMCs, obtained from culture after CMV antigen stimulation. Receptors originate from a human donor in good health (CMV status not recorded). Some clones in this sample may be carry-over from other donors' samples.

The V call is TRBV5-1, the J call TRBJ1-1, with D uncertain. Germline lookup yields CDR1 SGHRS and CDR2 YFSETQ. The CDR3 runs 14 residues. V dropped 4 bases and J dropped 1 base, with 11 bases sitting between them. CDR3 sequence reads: CASSPGRTNTEAFF. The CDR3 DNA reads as TGCGCCAGCAGCCCCGGACGGACGAACACTGAAGCTTTCTTT.

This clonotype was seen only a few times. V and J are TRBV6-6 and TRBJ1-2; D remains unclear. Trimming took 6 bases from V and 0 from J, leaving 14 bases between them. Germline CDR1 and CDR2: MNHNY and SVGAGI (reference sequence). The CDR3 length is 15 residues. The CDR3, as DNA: TGTGCCAGCAGCCCCCCGGGGAGGTCTAACTATGGCTACACCTTC. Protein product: CASSPPGRSNYGYTF.

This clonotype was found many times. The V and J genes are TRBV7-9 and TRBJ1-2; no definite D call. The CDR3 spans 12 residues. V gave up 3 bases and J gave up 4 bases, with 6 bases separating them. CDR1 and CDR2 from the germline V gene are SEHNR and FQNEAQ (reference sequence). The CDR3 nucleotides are TGTGCCAGCAGCTTTGGCGGCTATGGCTACACCTTC. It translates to CASSFGGYGYTF.

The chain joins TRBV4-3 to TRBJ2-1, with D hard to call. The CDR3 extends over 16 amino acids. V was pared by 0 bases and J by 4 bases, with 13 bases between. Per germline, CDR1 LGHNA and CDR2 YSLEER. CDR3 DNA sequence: TGCGCCAGCAGCCAAGATAGTCCATCGCGGTACAATGAGCAGTTCTTC. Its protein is CASSQDSPSRYNEQFF.

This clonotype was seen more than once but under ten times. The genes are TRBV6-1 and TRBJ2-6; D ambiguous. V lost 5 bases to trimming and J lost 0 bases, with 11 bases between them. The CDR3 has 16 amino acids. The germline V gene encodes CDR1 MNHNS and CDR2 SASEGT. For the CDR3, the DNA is TGTGCCAGCAGTCCCCGCACCGCCTCTGGGGCCAACGTCCTGACTTTC. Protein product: CASSPRTASGANVLTF.

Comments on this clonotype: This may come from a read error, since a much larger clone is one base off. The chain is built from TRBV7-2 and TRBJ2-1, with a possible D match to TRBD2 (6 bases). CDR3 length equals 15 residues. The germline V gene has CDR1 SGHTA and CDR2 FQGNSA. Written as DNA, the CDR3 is TGTGCCAGCAGCTTAGATCGCGGGGAATACAATAAGCAGTTCTTC. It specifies CASSLDRGEYNKQFF.

This chain's CDR3 is CASSLRAARLSGNTIYF. The CDR3 nucleotides read TGTGCCAGCAGTTTGAGGGCGGCCAGACTCTCTGGAAACACCATATATTTT. This chain joins TRBV28 and TRBJ1-3; the D is unclear. V lost 3 bases, J lost 0 bases, and 15 bases lay in between. CDR1 and CDR2 (germline): MDHEN, SYDVKM. CDR3 length equals 17 residues.

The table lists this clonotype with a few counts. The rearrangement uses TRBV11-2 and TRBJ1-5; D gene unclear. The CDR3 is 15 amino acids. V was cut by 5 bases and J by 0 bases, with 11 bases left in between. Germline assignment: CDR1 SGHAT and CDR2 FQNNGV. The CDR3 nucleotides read TGTGCCAGCAGCGTGGGTGCCTATAGCAATCAGCCCCAGCATTTT. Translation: CASSVGAYSNQPQHF.

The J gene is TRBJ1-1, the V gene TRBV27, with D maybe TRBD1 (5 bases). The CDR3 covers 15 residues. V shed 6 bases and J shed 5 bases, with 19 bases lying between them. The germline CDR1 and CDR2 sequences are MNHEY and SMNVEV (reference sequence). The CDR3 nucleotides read TGTGCCAGCAGCATTCGCCCGGTGGGGGGGACTGAAGCTTTCTTT. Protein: CASSIRPVGGTEAFF.

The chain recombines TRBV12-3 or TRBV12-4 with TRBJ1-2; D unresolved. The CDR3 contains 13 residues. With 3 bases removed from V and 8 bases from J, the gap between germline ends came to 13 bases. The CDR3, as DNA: TGTGCCAGCAGTTTGGTTCGACGCTACGGCTACACCTTC. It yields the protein CASSLVRRYGYTF.

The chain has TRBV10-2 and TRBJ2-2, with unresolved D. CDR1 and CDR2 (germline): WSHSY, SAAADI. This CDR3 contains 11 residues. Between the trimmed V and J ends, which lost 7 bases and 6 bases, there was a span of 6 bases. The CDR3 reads CASIGAGELFF. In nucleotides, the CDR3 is TGCGCCAGCATTGGGGCCGGGGAGCTGTTTTTT.

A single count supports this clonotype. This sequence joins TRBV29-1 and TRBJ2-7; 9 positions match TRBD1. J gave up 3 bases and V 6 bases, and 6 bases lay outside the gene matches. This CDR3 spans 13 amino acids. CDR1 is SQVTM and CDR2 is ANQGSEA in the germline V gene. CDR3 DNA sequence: TGCAGCGTGGGACAGGGTTCGGTCTACGAGCAGTACTTC. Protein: CSVGQGSVYEQYF.

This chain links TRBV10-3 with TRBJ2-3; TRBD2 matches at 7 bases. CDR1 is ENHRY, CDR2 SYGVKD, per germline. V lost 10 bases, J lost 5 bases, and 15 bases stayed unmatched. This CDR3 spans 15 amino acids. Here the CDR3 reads CATSGLKTAGDTQYF. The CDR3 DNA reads TGTGCCACTTCGGGACTAAAGACAGCTGGAGATACGCAGTATTTT.

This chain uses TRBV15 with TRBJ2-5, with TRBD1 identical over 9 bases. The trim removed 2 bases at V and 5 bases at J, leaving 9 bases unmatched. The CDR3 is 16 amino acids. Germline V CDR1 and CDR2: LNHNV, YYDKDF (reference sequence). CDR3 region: CATSRPDRGFAETQYF. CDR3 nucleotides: TGTGCCACCAGCAGACCCGACAGGGGGTTTGCGGAGACCCAGTACTTC.

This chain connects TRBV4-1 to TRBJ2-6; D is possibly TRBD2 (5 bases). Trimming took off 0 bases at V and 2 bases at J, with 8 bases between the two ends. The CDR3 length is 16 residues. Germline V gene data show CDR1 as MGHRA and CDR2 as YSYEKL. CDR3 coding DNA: TGCGCCAGCAGCCAAGATCGAGGGCCTGGGGCCAACGTCCTGACTTTC. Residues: CASSQDRGPGANVLTF.

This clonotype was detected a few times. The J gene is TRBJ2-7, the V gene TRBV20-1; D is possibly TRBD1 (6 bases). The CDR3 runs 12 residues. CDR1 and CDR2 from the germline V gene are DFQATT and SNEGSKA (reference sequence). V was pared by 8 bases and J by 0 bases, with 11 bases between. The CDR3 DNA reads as TGCAGTTGTGGGGACAACTCCTACGAGCAGTACTTC. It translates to CSCGDNSYEQYF.

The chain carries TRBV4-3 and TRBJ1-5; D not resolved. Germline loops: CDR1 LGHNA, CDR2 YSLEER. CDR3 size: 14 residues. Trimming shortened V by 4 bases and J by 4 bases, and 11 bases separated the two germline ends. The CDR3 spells CASSPRHRNQPQHF. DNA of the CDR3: TGCGCCAGCAGCCCGCGACACCGGAATCAGCCCCAGCATTTT.

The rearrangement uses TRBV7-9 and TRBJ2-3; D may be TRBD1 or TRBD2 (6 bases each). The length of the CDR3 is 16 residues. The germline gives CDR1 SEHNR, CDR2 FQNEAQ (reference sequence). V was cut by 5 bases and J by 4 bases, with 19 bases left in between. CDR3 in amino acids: CASSTPVGGGADTQYF. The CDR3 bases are TGTGCCAGCAGCACCCCAGTGGGGGGCGGCGCAGATACGCAGTATTTT. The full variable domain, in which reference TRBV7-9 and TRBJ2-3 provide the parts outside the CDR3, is DTGVSQNPRHKITKRGQNVTFRCDPISEHNRLYWYRQTLGQGPEFLTYFQNEAQLEKSRLLSDRFSAERPKGSFSTLEIQRTEQGDSAMYLCASSTPVGGGADTQYFGPGTRLTVL.

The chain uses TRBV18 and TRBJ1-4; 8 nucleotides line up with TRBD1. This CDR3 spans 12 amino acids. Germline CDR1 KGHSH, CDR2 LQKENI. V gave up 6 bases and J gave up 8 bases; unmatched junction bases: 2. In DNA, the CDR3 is TGTGCCAGCTCGGACAGGGAGGAAAAACTGTTTTTT. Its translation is CASSDREEKLFF. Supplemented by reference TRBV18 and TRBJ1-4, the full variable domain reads NAGVMQNPRHLVRRRGQEARLRCSPMKGHSHVYWYRQLPEEGLKFMVYLQKENIIDESGMPKERFSAEFPKEGPSILRIQQVVRGDSAAYFCASSDREEKLFFGSGTQLSVL.

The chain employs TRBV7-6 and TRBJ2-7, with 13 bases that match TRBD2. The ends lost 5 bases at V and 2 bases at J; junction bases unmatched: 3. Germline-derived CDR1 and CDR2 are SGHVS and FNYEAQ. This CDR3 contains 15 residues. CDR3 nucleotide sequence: TGTGCCAGCAGCGCGGGACTAGCGGGAACCTACGAGCAGTACTTC. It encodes CASSAGLAGTYEQYF.

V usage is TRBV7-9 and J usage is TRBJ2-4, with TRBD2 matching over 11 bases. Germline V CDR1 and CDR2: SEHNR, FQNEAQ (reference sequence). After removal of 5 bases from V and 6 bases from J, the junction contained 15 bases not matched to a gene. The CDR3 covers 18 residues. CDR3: CASSPSTLAGGASNIQYF. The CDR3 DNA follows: TGTGCCAGCAGCCCTTCAACCCTAGCGGGAGGAGCTTCAAACATTCAGTACTTC.

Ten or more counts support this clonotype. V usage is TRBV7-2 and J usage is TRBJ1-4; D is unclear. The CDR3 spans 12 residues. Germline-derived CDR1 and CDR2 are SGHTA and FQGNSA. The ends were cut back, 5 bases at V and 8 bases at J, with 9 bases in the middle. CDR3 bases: TGTGCCAGCAGCCGCTCGCGGGAAAAACTGTTTTTT. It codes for CASSRSREKLFF.

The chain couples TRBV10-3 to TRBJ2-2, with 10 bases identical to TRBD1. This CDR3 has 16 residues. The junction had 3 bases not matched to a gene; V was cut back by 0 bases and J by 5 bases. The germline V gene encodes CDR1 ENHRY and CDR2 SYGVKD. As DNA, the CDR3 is TGTGCCATCAGTGAGTCTGCGGGACAGGGGACCGGGGAGCTGTTTTTT. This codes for CAISESAGQGTGELFF.

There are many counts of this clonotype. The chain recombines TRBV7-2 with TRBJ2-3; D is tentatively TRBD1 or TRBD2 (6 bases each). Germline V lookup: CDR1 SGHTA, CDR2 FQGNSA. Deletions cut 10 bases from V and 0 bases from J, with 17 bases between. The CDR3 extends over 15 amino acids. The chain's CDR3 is CATTLGGASTDTQYF. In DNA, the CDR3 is TGTGCCACTACCTTGGGGGGCGCTAGCACAGATACGCAGTATTTT.

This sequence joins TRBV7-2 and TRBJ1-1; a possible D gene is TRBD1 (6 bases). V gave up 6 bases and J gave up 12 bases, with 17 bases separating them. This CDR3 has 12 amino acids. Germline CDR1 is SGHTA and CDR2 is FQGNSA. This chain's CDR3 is CASSPTGPNPFF. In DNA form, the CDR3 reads TGTGCCAGCAGTCCGACAGGTCCAAACCCTTTCTTT.